The source of this T cell receptor beta chain is a study of T cell responses to AZD1222 COVID-19 vaccine. The V end was cut by 6 bases, the J end by 8 bases, with 17 bases between. Germline V gives CDR1 MNHEY, CDR2 SVGAGI. The CDR3 extends over 15 amino acids. Second doses were pooled across both intervals (about 4 or about 12 weeks). A remark on this clone: The antigen is unknown.

Some clones are missing from TCRdb's copy, which holds only in-frame ones; the method was immunoSEQ multiplex PCR. The top ten clones hold roughly 3.1% of a sample with over 85,000 clones, less than 95% of them seen once. Study-level findings and limits: Reportedly, nearly half the spike-specific TCRs target unmutated variant regions. Among those given AZD1222, only five to seven were seropositive at baseline.

V gene TRBV6-5 combines with J gene TRBJ1-6; D unresolved. The TCR was taken from an adult who received the AZD1222 COVID-19 vaccine. Material: peripheral blood, obtained 28 days after the second AZD1222 dose. This chain's CDR3 is CASSQRQLNYSPLHF. The CDR3 bases are TGTGCCAGCAGCCAGCGGCAGCTTAATTATTCACCCCTCCACTTT.